The sequence of this T cell receptor beta chain was determined in a study of blood T cell repertoires in COVID-19. Using immunoSEQ multiplex PCR, the repertoire was profiled, and TCRdb retains in-frame clones only, with some absent. The sample contains roughly 69,000 clones, approximately 80% of which appear only once. J gave up 5 bases and V 5 bases, and 9 bases lay outside the gene matches. The CDR3 has 15 amino acids. CDR1 SEHNR and CDR2 FQNEAQ come from the germline V gene (reference sequence). This TCR came from a man aged 45-65 years with COVID-19, enrolled during active disease. This sequence joins TRBV7-9 and TRBJ1-2; 9 bases are shared with TRBD1. Sequencing was performed on peripheral blood. The CDR3 DNA reads TGTGCCAGCAGCCTTACAGGGGGCGTAGGGTATGGCTACACCTTC. This sequence encodes CASSLTGGVGYGYTF.